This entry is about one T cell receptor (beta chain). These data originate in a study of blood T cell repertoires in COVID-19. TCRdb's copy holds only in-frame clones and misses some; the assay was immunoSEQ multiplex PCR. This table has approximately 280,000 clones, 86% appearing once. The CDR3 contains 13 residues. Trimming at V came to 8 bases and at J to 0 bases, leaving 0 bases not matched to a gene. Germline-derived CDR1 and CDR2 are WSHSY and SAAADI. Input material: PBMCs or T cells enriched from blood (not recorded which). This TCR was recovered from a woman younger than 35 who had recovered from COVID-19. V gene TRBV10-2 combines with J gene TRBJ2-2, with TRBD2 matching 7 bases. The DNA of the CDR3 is TGCGCCAGCGGACTAGCGAACACCGGGGAGCTGTTTTTT. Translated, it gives CASGLANTGELFF.